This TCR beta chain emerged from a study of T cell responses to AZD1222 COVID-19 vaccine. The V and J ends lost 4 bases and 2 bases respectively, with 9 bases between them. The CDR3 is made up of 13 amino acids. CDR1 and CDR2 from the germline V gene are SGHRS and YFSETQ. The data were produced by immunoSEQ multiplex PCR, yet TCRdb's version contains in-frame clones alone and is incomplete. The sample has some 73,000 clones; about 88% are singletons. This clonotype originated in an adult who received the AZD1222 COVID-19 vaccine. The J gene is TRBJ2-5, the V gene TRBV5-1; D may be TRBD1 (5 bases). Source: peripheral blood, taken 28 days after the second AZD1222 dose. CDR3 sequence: CASSEDNQETQYF. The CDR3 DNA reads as TGCGCCAGCAGCGAGGACAATCAAGAGACCCAGTACTTC.